A single sample is the source of the 26 T cell receptor beta chains below, sequenced in a study of patients and donors after allogeneic stem cell transplantation. From the RT-PCR reads, TCRdb called clonotypes with MiXCR, one entry per CDR3 protein. The data contain 900,000 to 1,000,000 distinct CDR3 sequences, under 20% of them singletons. The sequenced material came from blood, either unsorted or a sorted T cell fraction (not recorded which). The receptors originated from a human donor who was either an allogeneic HSCT recipient or a stem cell or donor lymphocyte infusion donor (not recorded which). It is not recorded whose cells these are; they may come from a transplant donor.

This clonotype was observed a few times. Here the CDR3 DNA reads TGTGCCAGCAGTGTAGGGGGCTCTGGCTATGGCTACACCTTC. It is translated as CASSVGGSGYGYTF. The chain carries TRBV6-1 and TRBJ1-2; TRBD1 matches at 7 bases. The CDR3 is 14 residues long. The J segment lost 4 bases and the V segment lost 4 bases, leaving 6 bases of the junction unmatched. Germline V gene sequence: CDR1 MNHNS, CDR2 SASEGT.

The table lists this clonotype with a count of one. CDR3: CASSEPGLAGLDTQYF. The CDR3 DNA reads TGTGCCAGCAGTGAACCGGGACTAGCGGGCTTGGATACGCAGTATTTT. The chain employs TRBV12-3 or TRBV12-4 and TRBJ2-3; 12 positions agree with TRBD2. J lost 6 bases, V lost 5 bases, and 9 bases had no gene match. The CDR3 has 16 amino acids.

This clonotype turned up a few times. The V call is TRBV18, the J call TRBJ2-1; 9 positions match TRBD2. V dropped 3 bases and J dropped 5; count of bases not matched to a gene: 5. Germline lookup yields CDR1 KGHSH and CDR2 LQKENI. The CDR3 covers 15 residues. This chain's CDR3 is CASSPTSGPHNEQFF. As DNA, the CDR3 is TGTGCCAGCTCACCTACTAGCGGGCCACACAATGAGCAGTTCTTC. The full variable domain, in which reference TRBV18 and TRBJ2-1 provide the parts outside the CDR3, is NAGVMQNPRHLVRRRGQEARLRCSPMKGHSHVYWYRQLPEEGLKFMVYLQKENIIDESGMPKERFSAEFPKEGPSILRIQQVVRGDSAAYFCASSPTSGPHNEQFFGPGTRLTVL.

In its sample, this clonotype was seen a few times. V usage is TRBV12-3 or TRBV12-4 and J usage is TRBJ1-1; D not resolved. CDR3 length: 17 residues. Trimming took off 6 bases at V and 1 base at J, with 21 bases between the two ends. The CDR3 DNA reads as TGTGCCAGCAGCTCTATGGGAGGCAGAGAGAGGAACACTGAAGCTTTCTTT. It specifies CASSSMGGRERNTEAFF.

The gene calls are TRBV9 and TRBJ2-2, with TRBD1 identical over 7 bases. V was clipped by 4 bases and J by 0 bases; unmatched bases: 12. In germline, CDR1 is SGDLS, CDR2 YYNGEE. The length of the CDR3 is 18 residues. The CDR3 region has the DNA TGTGCCAGCAGCCCTTACCCACCGGGACAGACGAACACCGGGGAGCTGTTTTTT. Translation: CASSPYPPGQTNTGELFF. The full variable domain, rest sourced from reference TRBV9 and TRBJ2-2, is DSGVTQTPKHLITATGQRVTLRCSPRSGDLSVYWYQQSLDQGLQFLIQYYNGEERAKGNILERFSAQQFPDLHSELNLSSLELGDSALYFCASSPYPPGQTNTGELFFGEGSRLTVL.

V is TRBV30 and J is TRBJ1-1; 7 bases map to TRBD1. The CDR3 contains 13 residues. Germline V gene sequence: CDR1 GTSNPN, CDR2 SVGIG (reference sequence). After removal of 4 bases from V and 1 base from J, the junction contained 3 bases not matched to a gene. In DNA, the CDR3 is TGTGCCTGGAACAGGGGAAAGAACACTGAAGCTTTCTTT. It encodes CAWNRGKNTEAFF.

This clonotype appeared a few times. CDR3 sequence: CASSFYRDTSYEQYF. The CDR3, as DNA: TGTGCCAGCAGCTTTTACCGGGACACCTCCTACGAGCAGTACTTC. The chain couples TRBV11-1 to TRBJ2-7; tentatively, D is TRBD1 (6 bases). From germline, CDR1 is SGHAT and CDR2 FQDESV (reference sequence). This CDR3 spans 15 amino acids. Trimming pared 3 bases from V and 0 bases from J, leaving 12 bases between. Using reference TRBV11-1 and TRBJ2-7 for the parts outside the CDR3, the full variable domain is EAEVAQSPRYKITEKSQAVAFWCDPISGHATLYWYRQILGQGPELLVQFQDESVVDDSQLPKDRFSAERLKGVDSTLKIQPAELGDSAMYLCASSFYRDTSYEQYFGPGTRLTVT.

The chain carries TRBV10-3 and TRBJ2-1; a possible D gene is TRBD2 (5 bases). This CDR3 spans 15 amino acids. Germline assignment: CDR1 ENHRY and CDR2 SYGVKD. Between the trimmed V and J ends, which lost 0 bases and 8 bases, there was a span of 14 bases. The CDR3 bases are TGTGCCATCAGTGAGTCTTCGGACTGGCCGGATGAGCAGTTCTTC. Translation gives CAISESSDWPDEQFF.

The table lists this clonotype with a few counts. The V gene is TRBV27, the J gene TRBJ2-7; D uncertain. The CDR3 extends over 11 amino acids. Germline CDR1 and CDR2: MNHEY and SMNVEV (reference sequence). Deletions cut 8 bases from V and 6 bases from J, with 11 bases between. In DNA, the CDR3 is TGTGCCAGCGCTTCAGGAGCCGAGCAGTACTTC. Its translation is CASASGAEQYF.

In this sample, this clonotype turned up a few times. This chain uses TRBV5-1 with TRBJ2-7; TRBD1 matches 7 bases. CDR1 is SGHRS and CDR2 is YFSETQ in the germline V gene. The CDR3 runs 14 residues. V gave up 2 bases and J gave up 3 bases; unmatched junction bases: 5. CDR3 DNA: TGCGCCAGCAGCTTCGGGACAGTACTCTACGAGCAGTACTTC. It codes for CASSFGTVLYEQYF.

V usage is TRBV2 and J usage is TRBJ2-1, with 13 bases fitting TRBD2. The junction had 8 bases not matched to a gene; V was cut back by 6 bases and J by 9 bases. The CDR3 covers 15 residues. Germline CDR1 reads SNHLY; CDR2 reads FYNNEI. The DNA for the CDR3 is TGTGCCAGCAGACTAGCGGGGGGGAGTCTCGGTGAGCAGTTCTTC. It codes for CASRLAGGSLGEQFF.

This rearrangement joins TRBV4-3 to TRBJ2-7; no definite D call. The CDR3 extends over 15 amino acids. In germline, CDR1 is LGHNA, CDR2 YSLEER. V was clipped by 0 bases and J by 3 bases, with 12 bases between them. CDR3 amino acids: CASSQDAYANYEQYF. Here the CDR3 DNA reads TGCGCCAGCAGCCAAGATGCGTACGCTAACTACGAGCAGTACTTC.

The gene calls are TRBV29-1 and TRBJ2-3, with D unclear. CDR1 and CDR2 (germline): SQVTM, ANQGSEA. This CDR3 has 13 amino acids. V was trimmed by 3 bases and J by 4 bases, leaving 11 bases between them. CDR3 sequence (DNA): TGCAGCGTTGATTCCCGTGGCGCAGATACGCAGTATTTT. Protein sequence: CSVDSRGADTQYF.

This clonotype was observed a handful of times. The CDR3, as DNA: TGCAGTGCGATTGGGGCCCTAGGGCGGGAGAATTCGGAGACCCAGTACTTC. Amino acid sequence: CSAIGALGRENSETQYF. The chain recombines TRBV20-1 with TRBJ2-5; 7 positions match TRBD2. The CDR3 consists of 17 residues. J was trimmed by 5 bases and V by 6 bases; bases with no gene match: 21. Germline-derived CDR1 and CDR2 are DFQATT and SNEGSKA (reference sequence).

V gene TRBV9 combines with J gene TRBJ2-1, with 8 bases lining up with TRBD2. The length of the CDR3 is 15 residues. Trimming cost V 3 bases and J 6 bases; bases outside gene matches: 8. CDR1 SGDLS and CDR2 YYNGEE come from the germline V gene. CDR3 DNA: TGTGCCAGCAGCGCTAGCCGGACTAGCCTCAATGAGCAGTTCTTC. Protein product: CASSASRTSLNEQFF.

This clonotype was counted a few times. The chain recombines TRBV19 with TRBJ1-1; TRBD1 agrees at 8 bases. J lost 5 bases, V lost 4 bases, and 18 bases had no gene match. This CDR3 contains 18 residues. CDR1 is LNHDA, CDR2 SQIVND, per germline (reference sequence). CDR3 in amino acids: CASSRARGRSRQATEAFF. Written as DNA, the CDR3 is TGTGCCAGTAGTAGGGCCAGGGGGCGGTCCCGGCAGGCGACTGAAGCTTTCTTT.

This clonotype showed up many times. The chain carries TRBV12-3 or TRBV12-4 and TRBJ2-5; 13 bases agree with TRBD2. CDR3 length equals 15 residues. V shed 6 bases and J 5 bases; nucleotides not matched to a gene: 6. The CDR3 DNA follows: TGTGCCAGCAGACTAGCGGGGGGGTATACGGAGACCCAGTACTTC. Residues: CASRLAGGYTETQYF.

V and J are TRBV7-9 and TRBJ1-3; 9 positions agree with TRBD1. This CDR3 is 17 amino acids long. Germline loops: CDR1 SEHNR, CDR2 FQNEAQ (reference sequence). The V gene end was trimmed by 1 base and the J gene end by 3 bases; junction bases not matched to a gene: 7. This CDR3 reads CASSLERDRAFGNTIYF. The CDR3 nucleotides read TGTGCCAGCAGCTTAGAAAGGGACAGGGCCTTTGGAAACACCATATATTTT.

The chain has TRBV12-3 or TRBV12-4 and TRBJ1-2; 11 nucleotides line up with TRBD1. Trimming cost V 6 bases and J 5 bases; bases outside gene matches: 5. The CDR3 has 14 amino acids. The CDR3 region has the DNA TGTGCCAGCAGGTGGACAGGGGGCGCGTATGGCTACACCTTC. It is translated as CASRWTGGAYGYTF.

This clonotype was observed a handful of times. This chain uses TRBV2 with TRBJ1-3, with 7 bases matching TRBD1. The CDR3 length is 14 residues. The V gene's germline CDR1 is SNHLY and CDR2 FYNNEI. Losses at the gene ends were 4 bases for V and 0 bases for J; bases not matched to a gene: 0. The DNA of the CDR3 is TGTGCCAGCAGTGGGGACAGCTCTGGAAACACCATATATTTT. This translates into CASSGDSSGNTIYF.

This clonotype was counted between two and nine times. The chain employs TRBV5-4 and TRBJ2-3, with 11 bases that match TRBD2. Trimming at V came to 4 bases and at J to 3 bases, leaving 4 bases not matched to a gene. The CDR3 runs 15 residues. CDR1 is SGHNT and CDR2 is YYREEE in the germline V gene (reference sequence). Here the CDR3 DNA reads TGTGCCAGCAGCACTACTAGCGGGAGTACAGATACGCAGTATTTT. It is translated as CASSTTSGSTDTQYF.

The rearrangement links TRBV25-1 to TRBJ2-5; D is undetermined. The CDR3 is 15 amino acids. Germline CDR1 and CDR2: MGHDK and SYGVNS. With 4 bases removed from V and 4 bases from J, the gap between germline ends came to 16 bases. CDR3 region: CASSAHGRRTETQYF. As DNA, the CDR3 is TGTGCCAGCAGTGCTCACGGCAGGCGGACAGAGACCCAGTACTTC.

The chain employs TRBV12-3 or TRBV12-4 and TRBJ1-2, with D hard to call. CDR3 length equals 15 residues. Trimming pared 6 bases from V and 1 base from J, leaving 15 bases between. CDR3 region: CASRGDFKLNYGYTF. CDR3 in DNA: TGTGCCAGCAGGGGAGACTTCAAACTTAACTATGGCTACACCTTC.

The table lists this clonotype with a few counts. The V gene is TRBV5-1, the J gene TRBJ2-2; weak D call: TRBD1 (5 bases). CDR3 length: 15 residues. Germline V gives CDR1 SGHRS, CDR2 YFSETQ. Trimming cost V 5 bases and J 0 bases, with 11 bases left between them. The DNA for the CDR3 is TGCGCCAGCAGACCCGGACAAACGAACACCGGGGAGCTGTTTTTT. Its protein is CASRPGQTNTGELFF.

The CDR3: CASSDLRGGYNEQFF. For the CDR3, the DNA is TGTGCCAGCAGTGATCTCCGCGGGGGGTACAATGAGCAGTTCTTC. The V call is TRBV2, the J call TRBJ2-1; 8 bases map to TRBD2. The J segment lost 4 bases and the V segment lost 3 bases, leaving 5 bases of the junction unmatched. CDR1 and CDR2 from the germline V gene are SNHLY and FYNNEI. This CDR3 has 15 residues.

The chain carries TRBV6-1 and TRBJ1-2; 7 bases are a match to TRBD1. CDR1 is MNHNS and CDR2 is SASEGT in the germline V gene. This CDR3 is built from 15 residues. Trimming took 6 bases from V and 0 from J; bases not matched to a gene: 7. The CDR3 here is CASRTRDRANYGYTF. Here the CDR3 DNA reads TGTGCCAGCAGAACCCGGGACAGAGCTAACTATGGCTACACCTTC.